The next 20 T cell receptor beta chains were all read from a single sample in a study of blood T cells in healthy people across ages. PCR was performed a second time for about 6 to 12 cycles using a sample-barcoded 5' primer and a J-beta primer mix. TCRdb passed the 5' RACE reads through MiXCR, listing each CDR3 protein once. The repertoire holds around 1,600,000 distinct CDR3 sequences, with 35% to 45% as singletons. Sequencing was done on a sample of blood. Receptors were obtained from a young woman in good health.

The chain combines TRBV6-6 with TRBJ2-7, with D perhaps assigned TRBD1 or TRBD2 (5 bases each). Trimming stripped 7 bases from V and 6 bases from J, with 19 bases between. The CDR3 sequence is 14 residues long. CDR1 is MNHNY, CDR2 SVGAGI, per germline (reference sequence). The CDR3 spells CASTGDVRWGEQYF. As DNA, the CDR3 is TGTGCCAGCACCGGGGACGTCCGATGGGGCGAGCAGTACTTC.

This clonotype has more than one count but fewer than ten. The V call is TRBV2, the J call TRBJ2-3; D call uncertain. Trimming left V 5 bases short and J 4 bases short, with 16 bases between. The CDR3 is made up of 15 amino acids. The germline V gene has CDR1 SNHLY and CDR2 FYNNEI. CDR3 region: CASSRQSQRPDTQYF. CDR3 DNA: TGTGCCAGCAGTCGTCAGTCTCAAAGGCCAGATACGCAGTATTTT.

The chain couples TRBV6-2 or TRBV6-3 to TRBJ2-7; D call uncertain. CDR1 and CDR2 from the germline V gene are MNHEY and SVGEGT. The CDR3 is 14 residues long. With 6 bases removed from V and 0 bases from J, the gap between germline ends came to 12 bases. In DNA, the CDR3 is TGTGCCAGCAGGAAGGCAGGACCCTCCTACGAGCAGTACTTC. Translating gives CASRKAGPSYEQYF.

The V call is TRBV20-1, the J call TRBJ2-3; D is perhaps TRBD2 (5 bases). Germline V CDR1 and CDR2: DFQATT, SNEGSKA (reference sequence). Trimming took off 3 bases at V and 8 bases at J, with 18 bases between the two ends. The CDR3 length is 14 residues. CDR3 sequence (DNA): TGCAGTGCTAGTCGGCGGGCACGTGATGGTACGCAGTATTTT. This codes for CSASRRARDGTQYF.

This clonotype occurred a few times. The chain employs TRBV11-2 and TRBJ1-2; D not resolved. Per germline, CDR1 SGHAT and CDR2 FQNNGV. Trimming took off 0 bases at V and 13 bases at J, with 12 bases between the two ends. The CDR3 is made up of 12 amino acids. Written as DNA, the CDR3 is TGTGCCAGCAGCTTAGATCTCCGGCGGTCCACCTTC. It specifies CASSLDLRRSTF.

The chain employs TRBV29-1 and TRBJ2-5; D is undetermined. V lost 6 bases, J lost 1 base, and 15 bases lay in between. The CDR3 spans 14 residues. Germline V lookup: CDR1 SQVTM, CDR2 ANQGSEA. This CDR3 is CSVSGRLFQETQYF. The CDR3, as DNA: TGCAGCGTGTCGGGCCGGCTTTTCCAAGAGACCCAGTACTTC. Together with reference TRBV29-1 and TRBJ2-5, the CDR3 gives the full variable domain: SAVISQKPSRDICQRGTSLTIQCQVDSQVTMMFWYRQQPGQSLTLIATANQGSEATYESGFVIDKFPISRPNLTFSTLTVSNMSPEDSSIYLCSVSGRLFQETQYFGPGTRLLVL.

In its sample, this clonotype was seen once. The rearrangement uses TRBV20-1 and TRBJ2-2; D unclear. With 3 bases removed from V and 1 base from J, the gap between germline ends came to 3 bases. Germline CDR1 reads DFQATT; CDR2 reads SNEGSKA (reference sequence). This CDR3 has 12 residues. The CDR3 is CSARWNTGELFF. CDR3 bases: TGCAGTGCTAGGTGGAACACCGGGGAGCTGTTTTTT.

A few counts support this clonotype. V and J are TRBV7-2 and TRBJ1-6, with 7 bases aligning to TRBD1. V shed 5 bases and J 7 bases; nucleotides not matched to a gene: 11. This CDR3 spans 16 amino acids. Germline-derived CDR1 and CDR2 are SGHTA and FQGNSA. The CDR3 sequence: CASSPHQGGSNSPLHF. The DNA for the CDR3 is TGTGCCAGCAGCCCCCATCAGGGGGGATCCAATTCACCCCTCCACTTT.

A few counts support this clonotype. The J gene is TRBJ1-5, the V gene TRBV7-2; maybe TRBD1 (5 bases). Germline V gene sequence: CDR1 SGHTA, CDR2 FQGNSA. V lost 1 base to trimming and J lost 4 bases, with 14 bases between them. This CDR3 region has 16 residues. The CDR3 sequence: CASSLGTRARNQPQHF. CDR3 nucleotide sequence: TGTGCCAGCAGCTTAGGAACCAGGGCTCGGAATCAGCCCCAGCATTTT.

This clonotype was seen more than once but under ten times. This sequence joins TRBV29-1 and TRBJ1-4, with a weak D call TRBD1 (5 bases). Trimming stripped 4 bases from V and 5 bases from J, with 8 bases between. The germline CDR1 and CDR2 sequences are SQVTM and ANQGSEA. The CDR3 length is 12 residues. The chain's CDR3 is CSVARDNEKLFF. DNA for the CDR3: TGCAGCGTTGCCAGGGACAATGAAAAACTGTTTTTT. Drawing the rest from reference TRBV29-1 and TRBJ1-4, the complete variable domain is SAVISQKPSRDICQRGTSLTIQCQVDSQVTMMFWYRQQPGQSLTLIATANQGSEATYESGFVIDKFPISRPNLTFSTLTVSNMSPEDSSIYLCSVARDNEKLFFGSGTQLSVL.

The chain employs TRBV29-1 and TRBJ2-1; 9 bases match TRBD2. V lost 1 base to trimming and J lost 10 bases; unmatched junction nucleotides: 14. The CDR3 totals 16 residues. The germline V gene has CDR1 SQVTM and CDR2 ANQGSEA. The CDR3, as DNA: TGCAGCGTTGAAGCCCTAGCGGGACCTGGGTTGGGAGAGCAGTTCTTC. It yields the protein CSVEALAGPGLGEQFF.

Note on this clonotype: The junction differs from germline at one of its ends, possibly a read error. This rearrangement joins TRBV27 to TRBJ2-7, with 7 bases that match TRBD1. CDR1 MNHEY and CDR2 SMNVEV come from the germline V gene (reference sequence). CDR3 length: 14 residues. The CDR3 spells CANSLGQNSYEQYF. CDR3 in DNA: TGTGCCAACAGTTTGGGACAGAACTCCTACGAGCAGTACTTC.

Only a few counts were recorded for this clonotype. The chain carries TRBV6-1 and TRBJ2-7; D is perhaps TRBD1 (5 bases). CDR3 length: 14 amino acids. Germline loops: CDR1 MNHNS, CDR2 SASEGT. V was trimmed by 2 bases and J by 4 bases, leaving 12 bases between them. The CDR3 reads CASSEYGQGYEQYF. The CDR3 nucleotides are TGTGCCAGCAGTGAATATGGCCAGGGATACGAGCAGTACTTC.

The chain carries TRBV6-2 or TRBV6-3 and TRBJ2-1; 12 bases match TRBD2. With V trimmed by 5 bases and J by 5 bases, 7 bases remained unmatched. This CDR3 is 16 amino acids long. Germline lookup yields CDR1 MNHEY and CDR2 SVGEGT. This CDR3 is CASSTLAGGRNNEQFF. Written as DNA, the CDR3 is TGTGCCAGCAGTACCCTAGCGGGGGGGAGGAACAATGAGCAGTTCTTC.

J is TRBJ1-3 and V is TRBV7-9; a possible D gene is TRBD1 (5 bases). Germline CDR1 reads SEHNR; CDR2 reads FQNEAQ (reference sequence). The CDR3 is made up of 16 amino acids. The V gene lost 5 bases and the J gene lost 0 bases, with 14 bases spanning the gap. The CDR3 is CASSRRGGISGNTIYF. CDR3 bases: TGTGCCAGCAGCCGACGGGGCGGAATCTCTGGAAACACCATATATTTT.

This clonotype was counted only a few times. The DNA of the CDR3 is TGTGCCAGCAGCTTACTGGGTCTAGCGGCCCTATCTCTAGCCAAAAACATTCAGTACTTC. Translated: CASSLLGLAALSLAKNIQYF. The chain has TRBV7-2 and TRBJ2-4; 7 bases agree with TRBD2. Germline CDR1 and CDR2: SGHTA and FQGNSA. The CDR3 is made up of 20 amino acids. The V gene end was trimmed by 2 bases and the J gene end by 0 bases; junction bases not matched to a gene: 16.

This chain joins TRBV9 and TRBJ1-5; 7 positions agree with TRBD1. The CDR3 has 14 amino acids. In germline, CDR1 is SGDLS, CDR2 YYNGEE. V was clipped by 3 bases and J by 5 bases; unmatched bases: 5. The CDR3 sequence: CASSETGMDQPQHF. In DNA, the CDR3 is TGTGCCAGCAGCGAGACAGGGATGGATCAGCCCCAGCATTTT.

About this clonotype itself: In this CDR3 the conserved last residue, phenylalanine or tryptophan, is missing, so a read error is likely. The chain recombines TRBV24-1 with TRBJ2-3; D is perhaps TRBD2 (5 bases). The CDR3 spans 14 residues. Germline loops: CDR1 KGHDR, CDR2 SFDVKD. V shed 3 bases and J shed 4 bases, with 10 bases lying between them. The CDR3 DNA sequence: TGTGCCACCAGTGATCGGCTAGCCGCAGATACGCAGTATTTA. It yields the protein CATSDRLAADTQYL.

This clonotype was detected only a few times. The chain uses TRBV20-1 and TRBJ2-3; 7 nucleotides match TRBD2. With V trimmed by 5 bases and J by 4 bases, 9 bases remained unmatched. This CDR3 region has 14 residues. Germline V gene sequence: CDR1 DFQATT, CDR2 SNEGSKA (reference sequence). The DNA for the CDR3 is TGCAGTGCTTACAGAGCGGGGTCGCCAGATACGCAGTATTTT. It is translated as CSAYRAGSPDTQYF.

The chain links TRBV4-1 to TRBJ2-5; 10 bases map to TRBD2. The CDR3 length is 17 residues. Germline V CDR1 and CDR2: MGHRA, YSYEKL. V lost 4 bases, J lost 11 bases, and 19 bases stayed unmatched. This CDR3 reads CASSPSPPGLARNEQYF. CDR3 nucleotides: TGCGCCAGCAGCCCTTCCCCCCCGGGACTAGCGAGAAATGAGCAGTACTTC.